Reported below is one TCR beta chain. Its antigen remains unknown. V was clipped by 5 bases and J by 4 bases; unmatched bases: 11. CDR1 and CDR2 (germline): SNHLY, FYNNEI. The CDR3 contains 16 residues. This entry comes from a study of T cell responses to AZD1222 COVID-19 vaccine. Whole-study findings and limits: Spike-specific TCR breadth and depth grew following two AZD1222 doses. Only after the peak T cell response were repertoires sampled. Nearly half of spike-specific TCRs reportedly go after variant regions that carry no mutations.

TCRdb's table, derived via immunoSEQ multiplex PCR, lists solely in-frame clones and lacks some. Of roughly 270,000 clones listed, almost 95% are singletons. This receptor was taken from an adult who received the AZD1222 COVID-19 vaccine. The rearrangement joins TRBV2 to TRBJ2-5, with 9 positions matching TRBD2. This specimen consisted of peripheral blood, obtained 28 days after the second AZD1222 dose. The CDR3 DNA sequence: TGTGCCAGCAGTCGTCCTTCGGGACTAGCCGGAGAGACCCAGTACTTC. Protein: CASSRPSGLAGETQYF.